This T cell receptor beta chain was sequenced in a study of blood T cells in healthy people across ages. It was with a sample-barcoded 5' primer and a J-beta primer mix that a second PCR of roughly 7 to 11 cycles was run. TCRdb redid the calling of the 5' RACE reads with MiXCR, one entry per CDR3 protein. The table records 980,000 or so distinct CDR3 sequences, 45% to 50% of them present only once. The CDR3 is made up of 16 amino acids. Germline V CDR1 and CDR2: SGHDN, FVKESK. Those donating, healthy Caucasian individuals from Russia, were aged about 6 to 100. The study, taken as a whole, reports: In these data, TCR beta diversity tracked strongly with naive T cell percentage. Whereas aged donors had fewer naive CD4+ cells, long-lived donors had more of them and higher diversity.

As regards this clonotype: Its antigen is still unknown.

The sample comprised blood. This clonotype was sampled from a man aged 30-40 years in good health. The rearrangement links TRBV14 to TRBJ2-5; 8 nucleotides align to TRBD1. The assigned J gene may be wrong: the sequence end matches TRBJ2-7 better. The CDR3 sequence is CASSPLGAGGIYEQYF. The CDR3 bases are TGTGCCAGCAGCCCCCTTGGGGCAGGGGGCATCTACGAGCAGTACTTC.